Below, 15 T cell receptor beta chains from the same sample are listed, as sequenced in a study of blood T cell repertoires in COVID-19. The table came from immunoSEQ multiplex PCR; TCRdb's copy has only in-frame clones and leaves some out. Of approximately 230,000 clones in the sample, 70% to 90% were seen once. Sequencing was done on a sample of peripheral blood. Every receptor here comes from a man aged 18 to 35 with active or convalescent COVID-19.

The chain is built from TRBV15 and TRBJ1-4; a weak D match, TRBD1 (6 bases). Trimming took 0 bases from V and 7 from J, leaving 15 bases between them. Looked up from germline, CDR1 is LNHNV and CDR2 is YYDKDF (reference sequence). The CDR3 is made up of 16 amino acids. The CDR3 loop is CATSRDQGRWGEKLFF. The DNA for the CDR3 is TGTGCCACCAGCAGAGATCAGGGGAGATGGGGTGAAAAACTGTTTTTT.

V usage is TRBV24-1 and J usage is TRBJ2-3; 14 bases are shared with TRBD2. Losses at the gene ends were 0 bases for V and 5 bases for J; bases not matched to a gene: 6. Germline V gene lookup returns CDR1 KGHDR and CDR2 SFDVKD. The CDR3 totals 18 residues. The CDR3 sequence: CATSDLLTSGGAIDTQYF. In DNA form, the CDR3 reads TGTGCCACCAGTGATTTGCTGACTAGCGGGGGGGCTATAGATACGCAGTATTTT.

The chain is built from TRBV4-3 and TRBJ1-2; 9 bases align to TRBD1. Germline CDR1 is LGHNA and CDR2 is YSLEER. The length of the CDR3 is 15 residues. The V segment lost 1 base and the J segment 2 bases; nucleotides outside the gene matches: 2. The DNA of the CDR3 is TGCGCCAGCAGCCAAGGGGGGACAGGGAACTATGGCTACACCTTC. Encoded protein: CASSQGGTGNYGYTF.

To note about this clone: Compared with germline, one end of the junction differs, possibly owing to a read error. The chain employs TRBV6-5 and TRBJ2-1, with 8 bases identical to TRBD2. The CDR3 consists of 16 residues. Germline V gene lookup returns CDR1 MNHEY and CDR2 SVGAGI. CDR3 sequence reads: CASSYPKTGGPITWVF. The CDR3 bases are TGTGCCAGCAGTTACCCCAAGACGGGAGGGCCGATCACCTGGGTCTTC.

This clone occurred once. This chain uses TRBV3-1 (or the pseudogene TRBV3-2) with TRBJ2-1, with D possibly matching TRBD1 (5 bases). V lost 1 base and J lost 0, with 7 bases in between. This CDR3 has 15 amino acids. The V gene's germline CDR1 is LGHDT and CDR2 YNNKEL (reference sequence). The CDR3 bases are TGTGCCAGCAGCCAAGCCCAGGGCTCCTACAATGAGCAGTTCTTC. Protein product: CASSQAQGSYNEQFF.

The chain joins TRBV6-6 to TRBJ1-5; the D gene is possibly TRBD1 (5 bases). CDR3 size: 14 residues. Trimming took 7 bases from V and 0 from J, leaving 10 bases between them. CDR1 and CDR2 (germline): MNHNY, SVGAGI (reference sequence). The CDR3 loop reads CASIMDISNQPQHF. The CDR3 region has the DNA TGTGCCAGCATCATGGACATTAGCAATCAGCCCCAGCATTTT.

This chain joins TRBV3-1 (or the pseudogene TRBV3-2) and TRBJ2-1; 7 bases agree with TRBD2. CDR1 and CDR2 from the germline V gene are LGHDT and YNNKEL (reference sequence). This CDR3 comprises 13 residues. V shed 3 bases and J 10 bases; nucleotides not matched to a gene: 6. This CDR3 is CASSQDTSDEQFF. CDR3 sequence (DNA): TGTGCCAGCAGCCAGGACACTAGCGACGAGCAGTTCTTC.

The chain links TRBV7-9 to TRBJ2-3, with no clear D. The CDR3 is made up of 12 amino acids. Germline assignment: CDR1 SEHNR and CDR2 FQNEAQ (reference sequence). V was pared by 5 bases and J by 2 bases, with 5 bases between. The CDR3 region is CASSPYTDTQYF. For the CDR3, the DNA is TGTGCCAGCAGCCCGTACACAGATACGCAGTATTTT.

J is TRBJ1-4 and V is TRBV14; maybe TRBD1 (5 bases). Germline loops: CDR1 SGHDN, CDR2 FVKESK. V lost 2 bases to trimming and J lost 3 bases, with 10 bases between them. The CDR3 sequence is 15 residues long. Here the CDR3 reads CASSQRRGANEKLFF. For the CDR3, the DNA is TGTGCCAGCAGCCAAAGGAGGGGCGCTAATGAAAAACTGTTTTTT.

V gene TRBV7-9 combines with J gene TRBJ2-1; 8 bases map to TRBD1. This CDR3 spans 15 amino acids. Germline CDR1 SEHNR, CDR2 FQNEAQ (reference sequence). After removal of 1 base from V and 8 bases from J, the junction contained 7 bases not matched to a gene. CDR3 loop: CASSLVTGGRHEQFF. DNA for the CDR3: TGTGCCAGCAGCTTAGTCACAGGGGGTCGACATGAGCAGTTCTTC.

The chain has TRBV6-5 and TRBJ2-7; D might be TRBD2 (6 bases). CDR1 is MNHEY, CDR2 SVGAGI, per germline. This CDR3 comprises 15 residues. Trimming removed 0 bases at V and 4 bases at J, with 13 bases between. The CDR3 reads CASSYSRGGRYEQYF. The CDR3 DNA follows: TGTGCCAGCAGTTACTCTAGAGGAGGGAGGTACGAGCAGTACTTC.

The chain recombines TRBV27 with TRBJ1-2; D might be TRBD1 (6 bases). Germline CDR1 reads MNHEY; CDR2 reads SMNVEV (reference sequence). The CDR3 is made up of 13 amino acids. The V end was cut by 1 base, the J end by 6 bases, with 9 bases between. The CDR3 DNA reads TGTGCCAGCAGTTTATTCAGGGGTGATGGCTACACCTTC. It is translated as CASSLFRGDGYTF.

The chain links TRBV9 to TRBJ2-1; 10 bases agree with TRBD2. This CDR3 is built from 19 residues. Germline V gene data show CDR1 as SGDLS and CDR2 as YYNGEE. The V and J ends lost 0 bases and 0 bases, in that order; junction bases with no gene match: 9. The CDR3 DNA sequence: TGTGCCAGCAGCGTAGAACTAGCGGGACACCCACCCTCCTACAATGAGCAGTTCTTC. Its protein product is CASSVELAGHPPSYNEQFF.

The chain has TRBV29-1 and TRBJ1-5, with a possible D match to TRBD1 (6 bases). Trimming stripped 4 bases from V and 0 bases from J, with 22 bases between. CDR1 is SQVTM and CDR2 is ANQGSEA in the germline V gene. The CDR3 is 18 amino acids. CDR3 in DNA: TGCAGCGTTGCCATCCGGGACACGGGGTCCCTTAGCAATCAGCCCCAGCATTTT. Translated: CSVAIRDTGSLSNQPQHF.

With regard to this clone: Other DNA variants within this sample encode the same CDR3. V usage is TRBV6-2 or TRBV6-3 and J usage is TRBJ1-5, with D perhaps matching TRBD1 (6 bases). Germline V gene data show CDR1 as MNHEY and CDR2 as SVGEGT. This CDR3 has 12 residues. Deletions cut 2 bases from V and 7 bases from J, with 6 bases between. For the CDR3, the DNA is TGTGCCAGCAGTTACGGGGGCCAGCCCCAGCATTTT. This sequence encodes CASSYGGQPQHF.